This entry is about one T cell receptor beta chain. The data are from a study of blood T cell repertoires in COVID-19. Study at large: PBMCs, B-cell-depleted T cells, or T cells were the source of the cDNA or gDNA that made up the material.

CDR3 size: 15 residues. Germline V gene sequence: CDR1 LNHDA, CDR2 SQIVND (reference sequence). V shed 2 bases and J 7 bases; nucleotides not matched to a gene: 7. The data were produced by immunoSEQ multiplex PCR, yet TCRdb's version contains in-frame clones alone and is incomplete. The sample holds around 250,000 clones; roughly 86% are singletons and the top ten take over 8%. Sequencing was carried out using peripheral blood. The sequence came from a man aged 40-50 years with active or convalescent COVID-19. The V call is TRBV19, the J call TRBJ2-3, with 9 bases lining up with TRBD1. As DNA, the CDR3 is TGTGCCAGTAGTATACAGGACAGGGGTGCTCATACGCAGTATTTT. It translates to CASSIQDRGAHTQYF.